The clone carrying this T cell receptor (beta chain) was detected once. This entry is derived from a study of blood T cell repertoires in COVID-19. Study in general: Samples representing acute and convalescent COVID-19 were sourced from the United States, Italy and Spain.

Each participant's cohort was designated according to participant-reported clinical history. The assay was immunoSEQ multiplex PCR, and TCRdb's table has in-frame clones only and misses some. The sample records hundreds of thousands of clones, 83% being singletons. V lost 6 bases and J 9 bases, leaving 21 bases between the germline ends. The CDR3 sequence is 15 residues long. Germline loops: CDR1 MNHEY, CDR2 SMNVEV (reference sequence). The J gene is TRBJ2-1, the V gene TRBV27; no clear D gene. Sequenced material: PBMCs or T cells enriched from blood (not recorded which). The sequence came from a woman in her forties or fifties who had been exposed to COVID-19. For the CDR3, the DNA is TGTGCCAGCAGCCCGGGTTCTGCCGGAACGTTTGAGCAGTTCTTC. It yields the protein CASSPGSAGTFEQFF.